Below, one T cell receptor beta chain is given with its context. Assay: immunoSEQ multiplex PCR; the TCRdb copy retains only in-frame clones and omits some. The data contain under 150,000 clones, around 94% of them seen just once; the ten biggest clones take up approximately 3.9%. CDR1 is MDHEN, CDR2 SYDVKM, per germline. V lost 2 bases and J 7 bases, leaving 8 bases between the germline ends. The CDR3 contains 12 residues. The sample originates from a study of brain T cells in children with intractable seizures. This specimen consisted of peripheral blood, obtained at surgery. This receptor was obtained from a boy in the first two years of life with hemimegalencephaly and intractable seizures. The chain recombines TRBV28 with TRBJ2-5; no clear D. CDR3 sequence: CASSLPGVTQYF. The CDR3 DNA is TGTGCCAGCAGTTTACCCGGAGTGACCCAGTACTTC.